The next 24 T cell receptor beta chains were all read from a single sample in a study of identical twins (dated by TCRdb to 2016 to 2017). The library came from 5' RACE. Instrument used: Illumina HiSeq 2000. Clones were called with MiXCR by TCRdb after fastp trimmed the public reads at Q25, and only in-frame beta chains were retained. All rows with the same CDR3 protein become a single entry with the most common DNA and genes. The sample includes around 510,000 distinct CDR3 sequences, with 14% observed a single time. Around 0.98% of the sample lies in the top ten. These sequences were also reported in another study, on yellow fever vaccine responses in identical twins.

The sample consisted of CD4+ T cells sorted from blood. The source is a woman aged 18-29 years in good health.

This sequence joins TRBV29-1 and TRBJ2-5; the D is unclear. Germline V lookup: CDR1 SQVTM, CDR2 ANQGSEA. V was shortened by 3 bases and J by 5 bases, with 13 bases between the two germline ends. The CDR3 is 13 residues long. The CDR3 here is CSVEAGLPETQYF. For the CDR3, the DNA is TGCAGCGTTGAGGCAGGCCTCCCGGAGACCCAGTACTTC.

The chain uses TRBV10-3 and TRBJ2-7; unclear D gene. Germline V lookup: CDR1 ENHRY, CDR2 SYGVKD. This CDR3 comprises 18 residues. V dropped 5 bases and J dropped 3 bases, with 26 bases sitting between them. CDR3 DNA sequence: TGTGCCATCAGTTTAGCCGATACGGCTGGTCTACCCTACTACGAGCAGTACTTC. Its translation: CAISLADTAGLPYYEQYF.

The chain links TRBV14 to TRBJ1-6; the match to TRBD1 covers 9 bases. Germline assignment: CDR1 SGHDN and CDR2 FVKESK. V was clipped by 1 base and J by 0 bases; unmatched bases: 13. The CDR3 is 21 amino acids. CDR3 in DNA: TGTGCCAGCAGCCAAGCTCGGACAGGGGCGTTTTATAGCTCCTATAATTCACCCCTCCACTTT. Protein: CASSQARTGAFYSSYNSPLHF.

The sample holds a few counts of this clonotype. V usage is TRBV19 and J usage is TRBJ2-2, with D unclear. Germline assignment: CDR1 LNHDA and CDR2 SQIVND (reference sequence). V was clipped by 6 bases and J by 3 bases, with 14 bases between them. This CDR3 is 15 amino acids long. The CDR3 bases are TGTGCCAGTAGAGACCCCGGCCGAGACACCGGGGAGCTGTTTTTT. Amino acids: CASRDPGRDTGELFF.

This clonotype has a handful of counts. At one end, the junction sequence differs from germline, possibly due to a read error. The J gene is TRBJ2-1, the V gene TRBV7-9; D remains unclear. CDR1 and CDR2 from the germline V gene are SEHNR and FQNEAQ (reference sequence). The CDR3 contains 9 residues. CDR3 in DNA: TGTGCCAGCAGCTTAATTCATACCTTC. Protein product: CASSLIHTF.

This chain connects TRBV27 to TRBJ2-2; weak D call: TRBD2 (6 bases). The CDR3 is 13 amino acids. V was trimmed by 7 bases and J by 4 bases, leaving 10 bases between them. Germline V gene data show CDR1 as MNHEY and CDR2 as SMNVEV (reference sequence). This chain's CDR3 is CASTGSATGELFF. The CDR3 DNA sequence: TGTGCCAGCACCGGGAGTGCCACCGGGGAGCTGTTTTTT.

The CDR3 DNA reads as TGTGCCAGCAGTTTCCGTCCTAGCGGGAGGGATACGCAGTATTTT. Translated: CASSFRPSGRDTQYF. This chain connects TRBV12-3 or TRBV12-4 to TRBJ2-3; 11 nucleotides match TRBD2. CDR3 length: 15 amino acids. Trimming took 3 bases from V and 6 from J; bases not matched to a gene: 5.

The chain has TRBV5-1 and TRBJ1-4; D is ambiguous. V lost 4 bases to trimming and J lost 3 bases, with 10 bases between them. CDR1 and CDR2 (germline): SGHRS, YFSETQ. The CDR3 length is 14 residues. CDR3 bases: TGCGCCAGCAGCCGGGTAAATTCTAATGAAAAACTGTTTTTT. Residues: CASSRVNSNEKLFF.

This clonotype was seen more than once but under ten times. The chain is built from TRBV24-1 and TRBJ2-1; TRBD1 matches 8 bases. CDR3 length equals 14 residues. The V segment lost 3 bases and the J segment 9 bases; nucleotides outside the gene matches: 6. The V gene's germline CDR1 is KGHDR and CDR2 SFDVKD. The CDR3 nucleotides are TGTGCCACCAGTGATACTGGACAGGGCGGTGAGCAGTTCTTC. Its translation: CATSDTGQGGEQFF.

This clonotype has at least ten counts. The V gene is TRBV12-3 or TRBV12-4, the J gene TRBJ1-4, with 10 positions matching TRBD1. The junction had 4 bases not matched to a gene; V was cut back by 5 bases and J by 7 bases. CDR3 length: 14 amino acids. The CDR3 region is CASSLGQGSEKLFF. CDR3 bases: TGTGCCAGCAGTCTGGGACAGGGGAGTGAAAAACTGTTTTTT.

J is TRBJ2-4 and V is TRBV4-3; 12 bases map to TRBD2. Trimming took 5 bases from V and 6 from J; bases not matched to a gene: 8. The CDR3 loop spans 16 amino acids. Germline CDR1 LGHNA, CDR2 YSLEER. CDR3 bases: TGCGCCAGCAGCGCCCGACTAGCGGGAGACATAAACATTCAGTACTTC. This codes for CASSARLAGDINIQYF.

The V and J genes are TRBV20-1 and TRBJ2-5, with TRBD2 identical over 8 bases. From germline, CDR1 is DFQATT and CDR2 SNEGSKA (reference sequence). The CDR3 is 15 amino acids. V gave up 3 bases and J gave up 3 bases; unmatched junction bases: 9. As DNA, the CDR3 is TGCAGTGCTAGTAGTTCAGTACTAGCGGAAGAGACCCAGTACTTC. It specifies CSASSSVLAEETQYF.

This clonotype was observed many times. The rearrangement uses TRBV5-1 and TRBJ1-5; possibly TRBD1 for D (5 bases). Germline V gene lookup returns CDR1 SGHRS and CDR2 YFSETQ. This CDR3 region has 15 residues. V lost 4 bases and J lost 7, with 18 bases in between. CDR3 residues: CASSPSPGTEQPQHF. DNA of the CDR3: TGCGCCAGCAGCCCGAGTCCCGGGACGGAGCAGCCCCAGCATTTT.

This clonotype was detected a few times. The chain uses TRBV6-4 and TRBJ2-1, with 8 bases fitting TRBD2. V lost 5 bases and J lost 5; bases outside the gene matches: 11. The CDR3 totals 16 residues. Germline V gene lookup returns CDR1 MRHNA and CDR2 SNTAGT. The CDR3 DNA reads TGTGCCAGCAGTCGACTAGCGAGTAATGAACACAATGAGCAGTTCTTC. Its translation is CASSRLASNEHNEQFF.

This clonotype was counted a few times. V gene TRBV15 combines with J gene TRBJ2-7, with 7 positions matching TRBD1. The trim removed 3 bases at V and 2 bases at J, leaving 10 bases unmatched. CDR3 size: 16 residues. The V gene's germline CDR1 is LNHNV and CDR2 YYDKDF (reference sequence). CDR3 in DNA: TGTGCCACCAGCAGCTTACAGGGGTTTCCAACCTACGAGCAGTACTTC. Translated, it gives CATSSLQGFPTYEQYF.

This clonotype has more than one count but fewer than ten. The genes are TRBV10-3 and TRBJ2-7, with D perhaps matching TRBD1 or TRBD2 (5 bases each). The CDR3 is made up of 15 amino acids. V lost 4 bases, J lost 2 bases, and 15 bases lay in between. CDR1 and CDR2 (germline): ENHRY, SYGVKD. CDR3 nucleotides: TGTGCCATCAGTGCGCCGGGCCAGGGAGCCTACGAGCAGTACTTC. Its translation: CAISAPGQGAYEQYF.

The chain uses TRBV3-1 and TRBJ2-2; no clear D. Germline CDR1 reads LGHDT; CDR2 reads YNNKEL (reference sequence). Trimming left V 3 bases short and J 3 bases short, with 11 bases between. The CDR3 length is 15 residues. CDR3 sequence: CASSHWATDTGELFF. The CDR3 nucleotides read TGTGCCAGCAGCCATTGGGCCACCGACACCGGGGAGCTGTTTTTT.

This sequence joins TRBV7-9 and TRBJ2-7, with D perhaps matching TRBD2 (5 bases). Germline loops: CDR1 SEHNR, CDR2 FQNEAQ (reference sequence). This CDR3 comprises 15 residues. The ends were cut back, 3 bases at V and 6 bases at J, with 18 bases in the middle. CDR3 sequence reads: CASSFWSSGTGEQYF. In DNA form, the CDR3 reads TGTGCCAGCAGCTTTTGGTCCAGCGGAACGGGCGAGCAGTACTTC. The full variable domain, completed using reference TRBV7-9 and TRBJ2-7, is DTGVSQNPRHKITKRGQNVTFRCDPISEHNRLYWYRQTLGQGPEFLTYFQNEAQLEKSRLLSDRFSAERPKGSFSTLEIQRTEQGDSAMYLCASSFWSSGTGEQYFGPGTRLTVT.

This clonotype was seen a handful of times. The chain links TRBV5-1 to TRBJ2-7, with 11 bases lining up with TRBD1. From germline, CDR1 is SGHRS and CDR2 YFSETQ. CDR3 length: 14 amino acids. J was trimmed by 6 bases and V by 4 bases; bases with no gene match: 6. This chain's CDR3 is CASSQGTGGIEQYF. The CDR3 nucleotides read TGCGCCAGCAGCCAGGGGACAGGGGGGATCGAGCAGTACTTC.

This clonotype was picked up a small number of times. V and J are TRBV30 and TRBJ2-1; D is ambiguous. Deletions cut 2 bases from V and 6 bases from J, with 5 bases between. Germline V gene data show CDR1 as GTSNPN and CDR2 as SVGIG (reference sequence). This CDR3 region has 11 residues. The CDR3 DNA reads as TGTGCCTGGAGTAGCCGCAATGAGCAGTTCTTC. It codes for CAWSSRNEQFF.

The sample holds a few counts of this clonotype. The V call is TRBV29-1, the J call TRBJ2-5; a weak D match, TRBD2 (6 bases). Trimming took off 7 bases at V and 4 bases at J, with 10 bases between the two ends. CDR1 is SQVTM and CDR2 is ANQGSEA in the germline V gene. The CDR3 runs to 11 residues. This chain's CDR3 is CSGGSGETQYF. The CDR3 nucleotides read TGCAGCGGTGGTAGCGGAGAGACCCAGTACTTC. Full variable domain (missing parts from reference TRBV29-1 and TRBJ2-5): SAVISQKPSRDICQRGTSLTIQCQVDSQVTMMFWYRQQPGQSLTLIATANQGSEATYESGFVIDKFPISRPNLTFSTLTVSNMSPEDSSIYLCSGGSGETQYFGPGTRLLVL.

The chain couples TRBV6-5 to TRBJ2-1, with D hard to call. There are 13 residues in the CDR3. The germline V gene has CDR1 MNHEY and CDR2 SVGAGI. Between the trimmed V and J ends, which lost 4 bases and 6 bases, there was a span of 10 bases. CDR3 coding DNA: TGTGCCAGCAGTTTCATCGAATCCAATGAGCAGTTCTTC. Protein product: CASSFIESNEQFF.

This chain uses TRBV7-2 with TRBJ1-4; 7 bases fit TRBD1. This CDR3 region has 12 residues. Germline V lookup: CDR1 SGHTA, CDR2 FQGNSA. V gave up 11 bases and J gave up 4 bases; unmatched junction bases: 4. The CDR3 DNA reads TGTGCCTGGGGACAGTTTAATGAAAAACTGTTTTTT. As protein: CAWGQFNEKLFF.

The chain combines TRBV19 with TRBJ1-2, with 8 bases fitting TRBD1. The CDR3 length is 14 residues. The V gene's germline CDR1 is LNHDA and CDR2 SQIVND (reference sequence). The J segment lost 7 bases and the V segment lost 7 bases, leaving 11 bases of the junction unmatched. CDR3 protein: CASTPTGGKSGYTF. DNA for the CDR3: TGTGCCAGTACCCCTACAGGGGGAAAGAGTGGCTACACCTTC.